The following is a T cell receptor (beta chain) sequence with its context. This sample's time point: longitudinal time-point 2. These data originate in a study of neurological immune-mediated disorders. MiXCR was run by TCRdb on the 5' RACE reads, yielding one entry per CDR3 protein. This table holds about 80,000 distinct CDR3 sequences, 5.5% to 6.5% found once. Per germline, CDR1 KGHSH and CDR2 LQKENI. Trimming took 4 bases from V and 1 from J; bases not matched to a gene: 7. This CDR3 contains 15 residues. This chain connects TRBV18 to TRBJ2-7; 7 positions agree with TRBD1. The TCR originated in an older woman with multiple sclerosis. The sequencing input was PBMCs. The CDR3 DNA is TGTGCCAGCTCACAGGTCGACAGGGCTTCCTACGAGCAGTACTTC. Translated: CASSQVDRASYEQYF.